This T cell receptor (beta chain) was documented in a study of PD-L1 blockade in urothelial cancer. Study overall: At 3 weeks (second dose) and 6 weeks after starting treatment, blood was analyzed.

Time point here: peripheral blood 6 weeks after treatment start. The germline V and J ends were trimmed by 3 bases and 0 bases, with 18 bases remaining between them. The germline V gene encodes CDR1 KGHSH and CDR2 LQKENI. The CDR3 runs 18 residues. What went into each PCR as a spike was synthetic TCR analog templates. TCRdb's copy holds only in-frame clones and misses some; the assay was immunoSEQ multiplex PCR. The data hold around 120,000 clones, with roughly 89% observed a single time. The genes are TRBV18 and TRBJ1-3; D is unclear. The receptor comes from a man aged 55 to 70 with urothelial cancer. Source: PBMCs, taken around atezolizumab (anti-PD-L1) treatment. The CDR3 DNA reads as TGTGCCAGCTCACCCCCAAGCGGGGTGGCCTTCTCTGGAAACACCATATATTTT. The encoded protein is CASSPPSGVAFSGNTIYF.